This T cell receptor (beta chain) stems from a study of identifying expanded T cells in peripheral blood. The method was immunoSEQ multiplex PCR; TCRdb's version includes in-frame clones alone and lacks a portion of them. The top ten clones hold less than 20% of a sample with under 120,000 clones, around 89% of them seen once. V lost 6 bases and J lost 5, with 11 bases in between. The CDR3 sequence is 13 residues long. Germline V gene data show CDR1 as SGHDN and CDR2 as FVKESK. Specimen: blood. The clonotype was recovered from a person aged 18-69 years in good health. The chain joins TRBV14 to TRBJ1-5; no definite D call. CDR3 DNA sequence: TGTGCCAGCAGTCTTACCCAGTATCAGCCCCAGCATTTT. Translating gives CASSLTQYQPQHF.